Listed below are T cell receptor beta chains from one sample, sequenced in a study of cytomegalovirus exposure and HLA in healthy donors. Some clones are missing from TCRdb's copy, which holds only in-frame ones; the method was immunoSEQ multiplex PCR. The sample records 350,000 or so clones, approximately 90% being singletons. Sequencing was carried out using PBMCs. All receptors derive from a woman aged 18 to 35 in good health and CMV-seronegative. Both conserved end residues are part of each CDR3. A D gene is named only where the DNA matches it firmly. Clone size is shown for a subset of rows, as once, few, many or a class of expanded clone.

v_gene: TRBV4-3
j_gene: TRBJ2-7
d_gene: NA
abundance: NA
CDR3aa: CASSQVQGKGYEQYF
CDR3nt: TGCGCCAGCAGCCAAGTGCAGGGGAAAGGCTACGAGCAGTACTTC

v_gene: TRBV10-3
j_gene: TRBJ2-3
d_gene: NA
abundance: NA
CDR3aa: CAISESLGASTDTQYF
CDR3nt: TGTGCCATCAGTGAGTCTTTAGGGGCTAGCACAGATACGCAGTATTTT

v_gene: TRBV4-3
j_gene: TRBJ2-1
d_gene: TRBD2
abundance: once
CDR3aa: CASSQEAIAGGTYNEQFF
CDR3nt: TGCGCCAGCAGCCAAGAGGCGATAGCGGGAGGGACCTACAATGAGCAGTTCTTC

v_gene: TRBV2
j_gene: TRBJ1-4
d_gene: NA
abundance: NA
CDR3aa: CASQGMAGDGEKLFF
CDR3nt: TGTGCCAGCCAGGGAATGGCGGGGGACGGGGAAAAACTGTTTTTT

v_gene: TRBV2
j_gene: TRBJ1-5
d_gene: NA
abundance: NA
CDR3aa: CASSLIYRNQPQHF
CDR3nt: TGTGCCAGCAGCCTAATCTACAGGAATCAGCCCCAGCATTTT

v_gene: TRBV18
j_gene: TRBJ2-1
d_gene: NA
abundance: NA
CDR3aa: CASSSKLTGIVGDEQFF
CDR3nt: TGTGCCAGCTCATCCAAACTCACAGGGATTGTTGGGGATGAGCAGTTCTTC

v_gene: TRBV6-5
j_gene: TRBJ1-5
d_gene: NA
abundance: NA
CDR3aa: CASSSRPADSNQPQHF
CDR3nt: TGTGCCAGCAGTTCCCGGCCGGCGGATAGCAATCAGCCCCAGCATTTT

v_gene: TRBV2
j_gene: TRBJ2-1
d_gene: TRBD2
abundance: NA
CDR3aa: CVSRSGRDINEQFF
CDR3nt: TGTGTCAGCCGTAGCGGGAGGGATATAAATGAGCAGTTCTTC

v_gene: TRBV10-3
j_gene: TRBJ1-5
d_gene: NA
abundance: NA
CDR3aa: CAITNYSNQPQHF
CDR3nt: TGTGCCATCACCAACTATAGCAATCAGCCCCAGCATTTT

v_gene: TRBV6-1
j_gene: TRBJ2-7
d_gene: NA
abundance: NA
CDR3aa: CASRDYSKPEQYF
CDR3nt: TGTGCCAGCAGAGACTACTCCAAACCCGAGCAGTACTTC

v_gene: TRBV29-1
j_gene: TRBJ2-3
d_gene: TRBD2
abundance: once
CDR3aa: CSLSGRAVDTQYF
CDR3nt: TGCAGCCTTAGCGGGAGGGCCGTAGATACGCAGTATTTT

v_gene: TRBV28
j_gene: TRBJ2-2
d_gene: NA
abundance: once
CDR3aa: CASSSPGLTGELFF
CDR3nt: TGTGCCAGCAGTTCTCCGGGACTTACCGGGGAGCTGTTTTTT

v_gene: TRBV4-3
j_gene: TRBJ1-2
d_gene: NA
abundance: NA
CDR3aa: CASSQDGRGEGGYTF
CDR3nt: TGCGCCAGCAGCCAAGATGGACGGGGTGAGGGTGGCTACACCTTC

v_gene: TRBV28
j_gene: TRBJ2-2
d_gene: NA
abundance: NA
CDR3aa: CASSLSVGGELFF
CDR3nt: TGTGCCAGCAGTTTATCGGTCGGGGGGGAGCTGTTTTTT

v_gene: TRBV5-1
j_gene: TRBJ1-1
d_gene: NA
abundance: NA
CDR3aa: CASSPGTSTEAFF
CDR3nt: TGCGCCAGCAGCCCCGGGACAAGCACTGAAGCTTTCTTT

v_gene: TRBV6-1
j_gene: TRBJ2-3
d_gene: NA
abundance: NA
CDR3aa: CASSEALRGDTQYF
CDR3nt: TGTGCCAGCAGTGAAGCCCTGAGAGGAGATACGCAGTATTTT

v_gene: TRBV11-2
j_gene: TRBJ1-1
d_gene: NA
abundance: NA
CDR3aa: CASSRDTLNTEAFF
CDR3nt: TGTGCCAGCAGCCGGGACACCTTGAACACTGAAGCTTTCTTT

v_gene: TRBV7-9
j_gene: TRBJ2-7
d_gene: TRBD2
abundance: NA
CDR3aa: CASSPDGVPGGEQYF
CDR3nt: TGTGCCAGCAGCCCGGACGGCGTTCCGGGGGGGGAGCAGTACTTC

v_gene: TRBV28
j_gene: TRBJ2-7
d_gene: NA
abundance: NA
CDR3aa: CASSGMTLSYEQYF
CDR3nt: TGTGCCAGCAGCGGGATGACCCTCTCCTACGAGCAGTACTTC

v_gene: TRBV2
j_gene: TRBJ2-3
d_gene: TRBD2
abundance: NA
CDR3aa: CASSREADTQYF
CDR3nt: TGTGCCAGCTCCCGGGAGGCAGATACGCAGTATTTT

v_gene: TRBV29-1
j_gene: TRBJ1-2
d_gene: TRBD1
abundance: NA
CDR3aa: CSADGQGAYGYTF
CDR3nt: TGCAGCGCAGACGGACAGGGGGCGTATGGCTACACCTTC

v_gene: TRBV2
j_gene: TRBJ2-7
d_gene: NA
abundance: NA
CDR3aa: CASSSPSYEQYF
CDR3nt: TGTGCCAGCAGCTCCCCCTCCTACGAGCAGTACTTC

v_gene: TRBV9
j_gene: TRBJ2-2
d_gene: TRBD2
abundance: NA
CDR3aa: CASSAGTSGGGELFF
CDR3nt: TGTGCCAGCAGCGCTGGGACTAGCGGGGGCGGGGAGCTGTTTTTT

v_gene: TRBV7-2
j_gene: TRBJ1-4
d_gene: TRBD1
abundance: NA
CDR3aa: CASSRDRGNEKLFF
CDR3nt: TGTGCCAGCAGCCGGGACAGGGGGAATGAAAAACTGTTTTTT

v_gene: TRBV19
j_gene: TRBJ2-3
d_gene: TRBD1
abundance: NA
CDR3aa: CASSREGQGNTDTQYF
CDR3nt: TGTGCCAGTAGTAGAGAGGGACAGGGGAACACAGATACGCAGTATTTT

v_gene: TRBV6-5
j_gene: TRBJ1-1
d_gene: TRBD1
abundance: NA
CDR3aa: CASSYRDREAAFF
CDR3nt: TGTGCCAGCAGTTACCGGGACAGGGAAGCAGCTTTCTTT

v_gene: TRBV5-4
j_gene: TRBJ1-1
d_gene: TRBD1
abundance: NA
CDR3aa: CASRYGQGYMNTEAFF
CDR3nt: TGTGCCAGCAGGTATGGACAGGGGTACATGAACACTGAAGCTTTCTTT

v_gene: TRBV5-5
j_gene: TRBJ2-7
d_gene: TRBD1
abundance: once
CDR3aa: CASSQGDRGLEQYF
CDR3nt: TGTGCCAGCAGCCAGGGAGACAGGGGGTTGGAGCAGTACTTC

v_gene: TRBV27
j_gene: TRBJ2-1
d_gene: TRBD2
abundance: NA
CDR3aa: CASRRTSGYNEQFF
CDR3nt: TGTGCCAGCAGAAGGACTAGCGGCTACAATGAGCAGTTCTTC

v_gene: TRBV7-6
j_gene: TRBJ1-2
d_gene: NA
abundance: few
CDR3aa: CASKAWFDGYTF
CDR3nt: TGTGCCAGCAAAGCGTGGTTCGATGGCTACACCTTC

v_gene: TRBV7-3
j_gene: TRBJ2-6
d_gene: NA
abundance: NA
CDR3aa: CASSLTSVSGANVLTF
CDR3nt: TGTGCCAGCAGCTTAACGTCGGTATCTGGGGCCAACGTCCTGACTTTC

v_gene: TRBV12-5
j_gene: TRBJ2-7
d_gene: TRBD1
abundance: once
CDR3aa: CASGTAGTGFYSSYEQYF
CDR3nt: TGTGCTAGTGGCACCGCCGGGACAGGGTTTTACAGCTCCTACGAGCAGTACTTC

v_gene: TRBV5-4
j_gene: TRBJ2-1
d_gene: NA
abundance: NA
CDR3aa: CASSFRVGNEQFF
CDR3nt: TGTGCCAGCAGCTTCAGGGTGGGGAATGAGCAGTTCTTC

v_gene: TRBV4-3
j_gene: TRBJ1-1
d_gene: TRBD1
abundance: NA
CDR3aa: CASSPDRGPRGTEAFF
CDR3nt: TGCGCCAGCAGCCCTGACAGGGGGCCTCGGGGCACTGAAGCTTTCTTT

v_gene: TRBV19
j_gene: TRBJ1-2
d_gene: TRBD1
abundance: NA
CDR3aa: CASSLDRGLDGYTF
CDR3nt: TGTGCCAGTAGTTTGGACAGGGGGCTGGACGGCTACACCTTC

v_gene: TRBV7-2
j_gene: TRBJ2-3
d_gene: TRBD1
abundance: once
CDR3aa: CASSLAGTGPQYF
CDR3nt: TGTGCCAGCAGCTTAGCGGGGACAGGGCCGCAGTATTTT

v_gene: TRBV19
j_gene: TRBJ2-1
d_gene: TRBD1
abundance: once
CDR3aa: CASSIMGQGAFF
CDR3nt: TGTGCCAGTAGTATAATGGGACAGGGGGCCTTCTTC

v_gene: TRBV2
j_gene: TRBJ1-5
d_gene: TRBD1
abundance: NA
CDR3aa: CASVGQSNQPQHF
CDR3nt: TGTGCCAGCGTGGGACAGAGCAATCAGCCCCAGCATTTT

v_gene: TRBV29-1
j_gene: TRBJ2-1
d_gene: TRBD1
abundance: NA
CDR3aa: CSASGQSYNEQFF
CDR3nt: TGCAGCGCCTCGGGACAGTCCTACAATGAGCAGTTCTTC

v_gene: TRBV5-1
j_gene: TRBJ2-3
d_gene: TRBD2
abundance: NA
CDR3aa: CASSLGLARSDTQYF
CDR3nt: TGCGCCAGCAGCCTGGGACTAGCGAGGTCAGATACGCAGTATTTT

v_gene: TRBV7-2
j_gene: TRBJ1-2
d_gene: NA
abundance: NA
CDR3aa: CASSHRVPPGYTF
CDR3nt: TGTGCCAGCAGCCACAGGGTTCCCCCTGGCTACACCTTC

v_gene: TRBV2
j_gene: TRBJ2-1
d_gene: NA
abundance: NA
CDR3aa: CASTVGSLDNEQFF
CDR3nt: TGTGCCAGCACTGTGGGCTCCCTTGACAATGAGCAGTTCTTC

v_gene: TRBV4-3
j_gene: TRBJ1-2
d_gene: NA
abundance: NA
CDR3aa: CASSQDDRSTYGYTF
CDR3nt: TGCGCCAGCAGCCAAGATGACAGGTCAACCTATGGCTACACCTTC

v_gene: TRBV18
j_gene: TRBJ1-1
d_gene: TRBD1
abundance: NA
CDR3aa: CASSPLYQGVTEAFF
CDR3nt: TGTGCCAGCTCACCACTGTACCAGGGGGTCACTGAAGCTTTCTTT

v_gene: TRBV19
j_gene: TRBJ1-5
d_gene: NA
abundance: NA
CDR3aa: CASSPRQYAQPQHF
CDR3nt: TGTGCCAGTAGTCCCCGACAGTACGCTCAGCCCCAGCATTTT

v_gene: TRBV2
j_gene: TRBJ2-5
d_gene: NA
abundance: NA
CDR3aa: CASRAEKETQYF
CDR3nt: TGTGCCAGCAGGGCGGAAAAGGAGACCCAGTACTTC

v_gene: TRBV2
j_gene: TRBJ2-2
d_gene: NA
abundance: NA
CDR3aa: CASRDNANTGELFF
CDR3nt: TGTGCCAGCAGGGACAACGCGAACACCGGGGAGCTGTTTTTT

v_gene: TRBV15
j_gene: TRBJ1-4
d_gene: NA
abundance: NA
CDR3aa: CATSSGDIPEKLFF
CDR3nt: TGTGCCACATCCTCGGGGGATATCCCTGAAAAACTGTTTTTT

v_gene: TRBV7-3
j_gene: TRBJ2-3
d_gene: TRBD2
abundance: few
CDR3aa: CASSSTDSGAQYF
CDR3nt: TGTGCCAGCAGCTCCACCGACAGCGGGGCTCAGTATTTT

v_gene: TRBV27
j_gene: TRBJ2-7
d_gene: TRBD1
abundance: NA
CDR3aa: CASRPGTGPYEQYF
CDR3nt: TGTGCCAGCAGGCCCGGGACAGGTCCCTACGAGCAGTACTTC

v_gene: TRBV7-9
j_gene: TRBJ2-5
d_gene: TRBD1
abundance: NA
CDR3aa: CASNAGQGDF
CDR3nt: TGTGCCAGCAACGCGGGACAGGGGGACTTC

v_gene: TRBV5-4
j_gene: TRBJ2-7
d_gene: NA
abundance: NA
CDR3aa: CASSLAGGQTYEQYF
CDR3nt: TGTGCCAGCAGCTTGGCGGGTGGACAGACCTACGAGCAGTACTTC

v_gene: TRBV4-1
j_gene: TRBJ2-1
d_gene: TRBD2
abundance: NA
CDR3aa: CASSQPGLVIPEEFF
CDR3nt: TGCGCCAGCAGCCAACCGGGACTAGTCATCCCAGAAGAGTTCTTC

v_gene: TRBV5-6
j_gene: TRBJ2-7
d_gene: TRBD2
abundance: NA
CDR3aa: CASSLFGGSSYEQYF
CDR3nt: TGTGCCAGCAGCTTGTTCGGCGGGAGCTCCTACGAGCAGTACTTC

v_gene: TRBV6-5
j_gene: TRBJ1-2
d_gene: NA
abundance: NA
CDR3aa: CASSYISAGAAYGYTF
CDR3nt: TGTGCCAGCAGTTACATTTCTGCGGGGGCCGCCTATGGCTACACCTTC